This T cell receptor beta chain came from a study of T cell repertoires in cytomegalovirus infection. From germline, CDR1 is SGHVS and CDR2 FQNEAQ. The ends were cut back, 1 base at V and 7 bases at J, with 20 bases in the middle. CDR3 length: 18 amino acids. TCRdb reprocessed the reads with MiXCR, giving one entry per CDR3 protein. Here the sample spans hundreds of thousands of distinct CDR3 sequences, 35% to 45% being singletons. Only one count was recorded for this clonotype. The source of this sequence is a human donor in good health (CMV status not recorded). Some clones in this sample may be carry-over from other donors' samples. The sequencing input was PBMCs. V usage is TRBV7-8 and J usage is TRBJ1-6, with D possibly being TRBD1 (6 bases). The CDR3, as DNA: TGTGCCAGCAGCTTAGTCACCCCCTCTCCAGGGGTAAATTCACCCCTCCACTTT. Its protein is CASSLVTPSPGVNSPLHF. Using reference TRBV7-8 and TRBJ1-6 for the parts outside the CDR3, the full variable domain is GAGVSQSPRYKVAKRGQDVALRCDPISGHVSLFWYQQALGQGPEFLTYFQNEAQLDKSGLPSDRFFAERPEGSVSTLKIQRTQQEDSAVYLCASSLVTPSPGVNSPLHFGNGTRLTVT.